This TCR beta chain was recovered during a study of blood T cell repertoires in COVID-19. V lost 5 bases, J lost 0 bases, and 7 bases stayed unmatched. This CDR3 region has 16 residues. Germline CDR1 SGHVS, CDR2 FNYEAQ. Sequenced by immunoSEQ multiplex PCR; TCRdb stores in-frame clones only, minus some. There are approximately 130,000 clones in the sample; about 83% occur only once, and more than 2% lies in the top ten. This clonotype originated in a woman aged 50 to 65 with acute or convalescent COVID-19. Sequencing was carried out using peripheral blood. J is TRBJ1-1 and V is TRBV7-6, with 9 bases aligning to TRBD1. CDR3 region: CASSRRTGVMNTEAFF. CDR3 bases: TGTGCCAGCAGCCGTCGGACAGGGGTGATGAACACTGAAGCTTTCTTT.